A selection of T cell receptor beta chains follows, all from one sample in a study of T-cell reconstitution after alpha-beta-depleted transplantation in children. TCRdb passed the PCR reads through MiXCR, listing each CDR3 protein once. The sample has approximately 350,000 distinct CDR3 sequences, 10% seen once. The specimen was PBMCs from the stem cell graft donor, collected from the stem cell graft. The source of these receptors is a human donor who donated a stem cell graft to a child with acute lymphoblastic leukemia. Both conserved end residues are part of each CDR3. A D gene is named only where the DNA matches it firmly.

J gene: TRBJ2-3
V gene: TRBV10-1
D gene: .
CDR3 protein: CASSESTAADTQYF

J gene: TRBJ1-5
V gene: TRBV28
D gene: .
CDR3 protein: CASRILSNQPQHF

J gene: TRBJ1-1
V gene: TRBV7-9
D gene: TRBD1
CDR3 protein: CASSLDRSLNTEAFF

J gene: TRBJ2-7
V gene: TRBV5-1
D gene: .
CDR3 protein: CASSLEGIEQYF

J gene: TRBJ2-7
V gene: TRBV7-2
D gene: .
CDR3 protein: CASSQWGSSAYEQYF

J gene: TRBJ2-7
V gene: TRBV12-3/TRBV12-4
D gene: .
CDR3 protein: CASSLPQTSGYEQYF

J gene: TRBJ2-3
V gene: TRBV9
D gene: TRBD2
CDR3 protein: CASSPSGRRVTDTQYF

J gene: TRBJ2-3
V gene: TRBV27
D gene: TRBD2
CDR3 protein: CASSFTGLATDTQYF

J gene: TRBJ1-3
V gene: TRBV4-1
D gene: .
CDR3 protein: CASSQDPGMGPGNTIYF

J gene: TRBJ2-3
V gene: TRBV20-1
D gene: TRBD2
CDR3 protein: CSARDLLAGVDTQYF

J gene: TRBJ1-1
V gene: TRBV9
D gene: TRBD1
CDR3 protein: CASSGGGQANTEAFF

J gene: TRBJ1-6
V gene: TRBV20-1
D gene: TRBD1
CDR3 protein: CSATRQGSPLHF

J gene: TRBJ2-1
V gene: TRBV4-2
D gene: .
CDR3 protein: CASSQAPRRLDDQFF

J gene: TRBJ2-1
V gene: TRBV20-1
D gene: .
CDR3 protein: CSARTSSSYNEQFF

J gene: TRBJ2-1
V gene: TRBV24-1
D gene: .
CDR3 protein: CATSDTGYNEQFF

J gene: TRBJ2-5
V gene: TRBV20-1
D gene: TRBD1
CDR3 protein: CSARDATGEETQYF

J gene: TRBJ2-5
V gene: TRBV5-1
D gene: TRBD2
CDR3 protein: CASSPSGSSQETQYF

J gene: TRBJ1-1
V gene: TRBV24-1
D gene: .
CDR3 protein: CGGMKERGAFF

J gene: TRBJ2-7
V gene: TRBV29-1
D gene: .
CDR3 protein: CSVGARGSYEQYF

J gene: TRBJ2-6
V gene: TRBV28
D gene: .
CDR3 protein: CASSLWSSSGANVLTF

J gene: TRBJ1-2
V gene: TRBV7-6
D gene: .
CDR3 protein: CASSPPNNYGYTF

J gene: TRBJ2-7
V gene: TRBV12-3/TRBV12-4
D gene: TRBD2
CDR3 protein: CASSSPGLVSTYEQYF

J gene: TRBJ1-4
V gene: TRBV3-1
D gene: .
CDR3 protein: CASSQDLLRGSATNEKLFF

J gene: TRBJ1-1
V gene: TRBV5-6
D gene: .
CDR3 protein: CASSFMNTEAFF

J gene: TRBJ2-1
V gene: TRBV3-1
D gene: .
CDR3 protein: CASSQSGRRFF

J gene: TRBJ1-1
V gene: TRBV6-1
D gene: .
CDR3 protein: CASSEPLIAGAFF

J gene: TRBJ2-5
V gene: TRBV4-3
D gene: .
CDR3 protein: CASSQGRPGPETQYF

J gene: TRBJ2-3
V gene: TRBV27
D gene: .
CDR3 protein: CASSFNADTQYF

J gene: TRBJ1-5
V gene: TRBV20-1
D gene: .
CDR3 protein: CSASGTSNQPQHF

J gene: TRBJ1-4
V gene: TRBV5-1
D gene: .
CDR3 protein: CASSLEGRTNEKLFF

J gene: TRBJ2-1
V gene: TRBV5-1
D gene: .
CDR3 protein: CASSLAAEDNEQFF

J gene: TRBJ1-2
V gene: TRBV29-1
D gene: TRBD1
CDR3 protein: CSVVDRANYGYTF

J gene: TRBJ2-5
V gene: TRBV5-1
D gene: .
CDR3 protein: CASRRGSTQETQYF

J gene: TRBJ2-1
V gene: TRBV20-1
D gene: .
CDR3 protein: CSARPTRGNEQFF

J gene: TRBJ2-4
V gene: TRBV7-9
D gene: .
CDR3 protein: CASSLAFRAKNIQYF

J gene: TRBJ2-3
V gene: TRBV5-1
D gene: TRBD2
CDR3 protein: CASSLAGLAGEDTQYF

J gene: TRBJ1-1
V gene: TRBV7-2
D gene: .
CDR3 protein: CASSLEKGLGTEAFF

J gene: TRBJ2-2
V gene: TRBV7-9
D gene: .
CDR3 protein: CASSFGSIHTGELFF

J gene: TRBJ2-1
V gene: TRBV12-3/TRBV12-4
D gene: TRBD2
CDR3 protein: CASRLLAGSYNEQFF

J gene: TRBJ2-2
V gene: TRBV14
D gene: .
CDR3 protein: CAISPGGVTGELFF

J gene: TRBJ1-3
V gene: TRBV4-1
D gene: TRBD1
CDR3 protein: CASSQGTGERNTIYF

J gene: TRBJ2-5
V gene: TRBV5-1
D gene: TRBD1
CDR3 protein: CASTRGPGGQETQYF

J gene: TRBJ2-3
V gene: TRBV5-1
D gene: .
CDR3 protein: CASSLHGPGIGDTQYF

J gene: TRBJ2-1
V gene: TRBV3-1
D gene: TRBD2
CDR3 protein: CASSQVQGTSGSNEQFF

J gene: TRBJ2-7
V gene: TRBV2
D gene: .
CDR3 protein: CASSGAGSYEQYF

J gene: TRBJ1-4
V gene: TRBV27
D gene: TRBD1
CDR3 protein: CASSSTGTGYRSEKLFF

J gene: TRBJ2-2
V gene: TRBV7-8
D gene: TRBD2
CDR3 protein: CASTSNSGRVNTGELFF